This T cell receptor (beta chain) appears in the sequencing data of a study of T cells expressing NK-cell markers. TCRdb re-called the 5' RACE reads and shows each CDR3 protein once, DNA omitted. This repertoire includes 500,000 to 600,000 distinct CDR3 sequences. Germline assignment: CDR1 MNHEY and CDR2 SVGEGT. The CDR3 is made up of 16 amino acids. The origin of this receptor is a man aged 18 to 30 in good health. What was sequenced was blood T cells: a sorted CD56 or NKG2C T cell subset, CD4+ or CD8+ T cells, or bulk PBMC T cells (not recorded which). The chain joins TRBV6-2 or TRBV6-3 to TRBJ2-3; TCRdb reports TRBD1, a call that lacks DNA to check it against. This chain's CDR3 is CASSSWPALDPDTQYF.